This T cell receptor beta chain was profiled in a study of blood T cell repertoires in COVID-19. Study details: There were acute and convalescent COVID-19 samples, and they came from the United States, Italy and Spain. From T cells, B-cell-depleted T cells, or PBMCs came the material, which was cDNA or gDNA.

The germline gives CDR1 WSHSY, CDR2 SAAADI. V shed 6 bases and J shed 0 bases, with 16 bases lying between them. The CDR3 totals 16 residues. Clones were sequenced by immunoSEQ multiplex PCR, and TCRdb holds only the in-frame ones, with some missing. The data show about 86,000 clones, around 89% seen once. The sequence was collected from a woman between 50 and 59 years old with acute COVID-19. Sequencing input: PBMCs or T cells enriched from blood (not recorded which). The genes are TRBV10-2 and TRBJ2-3, with a weak D call TRBD2 (5 bases). The CDR3 DNA reads TGCGCCAGCAGAACTGAGCGGAAATCTAGCACAGATACGCAGTATTTT. This encodes CASRTERKSSTDTQYF.